This T cell receptor (beta chain) derives from a study of OX40 agonist ivuxolimab in advanced cancers. TCRdb's copy holds only in-frame clones and misses some; the assay was immunoSEQ multiplex PCR. The table lists about 79,000 clones, 92% of them singletons. This CDR3 has 16 amino acids. Per germline, CDR1 LGHNA and CDR2 YNFKEQ. The germline V and J ends were trimmed by 0 bases and 6 bases, with 18 bases remaining between them. The specimen comprised CD4+ or CD8+ T cells sorted from blood, sampled in a trial of the OX40 agonist ivuxolimab. The TCR was taken from an adult with an advanced solid tumor such as melanoma, head and neck, liver or kidney cancer. The genes are TRBV4-2 and TRBJ2-7; either TRBD1 or TRBD2 may supply D (5 bases each). The CDR3 sequence is CASSQDPTGPRGEQYF. CDR3 DNA sequence: TGTGCCAGCAGCCAAGACCCTACCGGGCCGAGGGGCGAGCAGTACTTC.